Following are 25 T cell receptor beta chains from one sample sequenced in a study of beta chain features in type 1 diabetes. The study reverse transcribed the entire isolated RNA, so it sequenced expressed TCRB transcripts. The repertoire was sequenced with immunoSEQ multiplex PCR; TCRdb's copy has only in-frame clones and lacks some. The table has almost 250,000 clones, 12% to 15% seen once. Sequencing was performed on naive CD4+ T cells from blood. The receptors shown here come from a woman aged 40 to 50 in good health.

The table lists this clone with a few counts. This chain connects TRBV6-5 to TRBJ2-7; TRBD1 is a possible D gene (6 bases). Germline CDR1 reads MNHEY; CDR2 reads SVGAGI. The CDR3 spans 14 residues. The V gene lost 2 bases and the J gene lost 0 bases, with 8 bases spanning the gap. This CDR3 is CASSYRTASYEQYF. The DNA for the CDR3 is TGTGCCAGCAGTTACCGGACAGCCTCCTACGAGCAGTACTTC.

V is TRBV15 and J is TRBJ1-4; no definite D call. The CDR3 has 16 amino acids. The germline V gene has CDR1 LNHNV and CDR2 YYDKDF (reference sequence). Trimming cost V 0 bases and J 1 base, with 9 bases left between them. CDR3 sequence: CATSRDPTVTNEKLFF. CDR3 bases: TGTGCCACCAGCAGAGACCCCACGGTAACTAATGAAAAACTGTTTTTT.

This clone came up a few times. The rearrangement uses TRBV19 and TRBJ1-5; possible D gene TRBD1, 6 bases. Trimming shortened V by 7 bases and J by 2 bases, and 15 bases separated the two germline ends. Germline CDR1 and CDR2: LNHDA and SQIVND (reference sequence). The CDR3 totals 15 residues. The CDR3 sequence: CASTTTGKGNQPQHF. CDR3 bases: TGTGCCAGTACGACGACAGGAAAAGGCAATCAGCCCCAGCATTTT.

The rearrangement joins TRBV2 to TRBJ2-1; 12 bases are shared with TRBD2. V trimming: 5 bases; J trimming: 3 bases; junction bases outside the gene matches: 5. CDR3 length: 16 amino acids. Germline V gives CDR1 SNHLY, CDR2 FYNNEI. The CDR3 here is CASSSTSGGNYNEQFF. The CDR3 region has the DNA TGTGCCAGCAGTTCTACTAGCGGGGGGAACTACAATGAGCAGTTCTTC.

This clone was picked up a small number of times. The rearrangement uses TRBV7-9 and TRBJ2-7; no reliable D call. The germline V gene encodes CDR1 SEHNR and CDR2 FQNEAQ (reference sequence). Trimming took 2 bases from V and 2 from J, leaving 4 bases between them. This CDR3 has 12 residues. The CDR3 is CASSLNTYEQYF. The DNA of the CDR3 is TGTGCCAGCAGCTTAAACACCTACGAGCAGTACTTC.

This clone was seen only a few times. The CDR3 reads CASSSWTSGGQETQYF. The CDR3 DNA sequence: TGTGCCAGCAGCTCATGGACTAGCGGGGGCCAAGAGACCCAGTACTTC. The J gene is TRBJ2-5, the V gene TRBV7-2; TRBD2 agrees at 13 bases. Losses at the gene ends were 4 bases for V and 1 base for J; bases not matched to a gene: 3. There are 16 residues in the CDR3. Germline V gene data show CDR1 as SGHTA and CDR2 as FQGNSA.

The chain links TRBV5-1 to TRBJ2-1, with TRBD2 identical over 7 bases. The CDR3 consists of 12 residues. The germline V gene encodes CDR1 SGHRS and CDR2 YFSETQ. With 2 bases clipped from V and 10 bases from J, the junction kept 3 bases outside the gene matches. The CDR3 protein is CASSFWEGEQFF. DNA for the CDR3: TGCGCCAGCAGCTTCTGGGAGGGCGAGCAGTTCTTC. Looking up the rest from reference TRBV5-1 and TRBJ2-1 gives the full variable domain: KAGVTQTPRYLIKTRGQQVTLSCSPISGHRSVSWYQQTPGQGLQFLFEYFSETQRNKGNFPGRFSGRQFSNSRSEMNVSTLELGDSALYLCASSFWEGEQFFGPGTRLTVL.

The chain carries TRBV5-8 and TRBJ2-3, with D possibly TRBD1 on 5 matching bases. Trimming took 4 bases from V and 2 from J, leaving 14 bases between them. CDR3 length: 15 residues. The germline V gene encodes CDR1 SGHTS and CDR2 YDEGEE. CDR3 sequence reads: CASSPTRVITDTQYF. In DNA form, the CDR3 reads TGTGCCAGCAGCCCTACCAGGGTAATCACAGATACGCAGTATTTT.

The CDR3 nucleotides are TGTGCCAGCAGGATTGGCACCTACAGGGGTGAAAACTCTGGGGCCAACGTCCTGACTTTC. Its translation is CASRIGTYRGENSGANVLTF. The chain has TRBV27 and TRBJ2-6; 7 positions match TRBD1. The CDR3 has 20 amino acids. Trimming took 6 bases from V and 0 from J; bases not matched to a gene: 17. Germline loops: CDR1 MNHEY, CDR2 SMNVEV (reference sequence).

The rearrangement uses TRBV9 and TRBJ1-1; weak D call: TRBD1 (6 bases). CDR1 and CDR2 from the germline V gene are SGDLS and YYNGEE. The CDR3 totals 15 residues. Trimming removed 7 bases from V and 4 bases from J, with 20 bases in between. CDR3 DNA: TGTGCCAGCTGTGGCAGGGCAGGGGTGTGCACTGAAGCTTTCTTT. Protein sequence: CASCGRAGVCTEAFF.

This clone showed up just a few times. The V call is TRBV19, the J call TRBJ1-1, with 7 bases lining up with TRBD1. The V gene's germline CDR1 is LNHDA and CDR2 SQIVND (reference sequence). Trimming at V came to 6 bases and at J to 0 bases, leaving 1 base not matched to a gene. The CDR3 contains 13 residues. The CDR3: CASRTGLNTEAFF. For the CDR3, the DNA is TGTGCCAGTAGGACAGGGTTGAACACTGAAGCTTTCTTT.

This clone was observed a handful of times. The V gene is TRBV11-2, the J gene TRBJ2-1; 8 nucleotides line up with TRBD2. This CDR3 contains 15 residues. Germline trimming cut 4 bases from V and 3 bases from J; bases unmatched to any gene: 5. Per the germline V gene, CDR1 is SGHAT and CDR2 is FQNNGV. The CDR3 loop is CASSSLSGDYNEQFF. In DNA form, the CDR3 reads TGTGCCAGCAGCTCCCTTAGCGGGGACTACAATGAGCAGTTCTTC.

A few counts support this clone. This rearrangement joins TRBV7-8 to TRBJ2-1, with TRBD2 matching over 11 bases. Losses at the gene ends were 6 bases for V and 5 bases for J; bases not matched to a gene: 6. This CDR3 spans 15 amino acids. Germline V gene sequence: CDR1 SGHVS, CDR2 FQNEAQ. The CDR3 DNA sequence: TGTGCCAGCAGGGGAGGGACTAGCGGAAACAATGAGCAGTTCTTC. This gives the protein CASRGGTSGNNEQFF.

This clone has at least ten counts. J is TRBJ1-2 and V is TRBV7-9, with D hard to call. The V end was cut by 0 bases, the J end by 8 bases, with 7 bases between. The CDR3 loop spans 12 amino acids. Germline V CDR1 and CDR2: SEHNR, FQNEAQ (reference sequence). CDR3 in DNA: TGTGCCAGCAGCTTAGCCCTCTTCGGCTACACCTTC. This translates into CASSLALFGYTF. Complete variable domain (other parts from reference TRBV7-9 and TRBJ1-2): DTGVSQNPRHKITKRGQNVTFRCDPISEHNRLYWYRQTLGQGPEFLTYFQNEAQLEKSRLLSDRFSAERPKGSFSTLEIQRTEQGDSAMYLCASSLALFGYTFGSGTRLTVV.

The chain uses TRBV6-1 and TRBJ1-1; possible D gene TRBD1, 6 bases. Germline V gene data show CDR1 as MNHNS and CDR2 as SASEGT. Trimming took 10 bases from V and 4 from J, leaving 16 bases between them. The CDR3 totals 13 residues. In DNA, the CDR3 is TGTGCCATTCGTAACCAGGGGTTCACTGAAGCTTTCTTT. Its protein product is CAIRNQGFTEAFF.

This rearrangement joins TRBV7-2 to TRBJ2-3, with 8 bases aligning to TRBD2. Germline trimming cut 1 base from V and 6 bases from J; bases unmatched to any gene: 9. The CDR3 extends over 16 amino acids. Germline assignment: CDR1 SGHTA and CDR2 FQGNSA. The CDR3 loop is CASSLGAGGHRDTQYF. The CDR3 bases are TGTGCCAGCAGCTTAGGGGCGGGGGGCCACCGGGATACGCAGTATTTT.

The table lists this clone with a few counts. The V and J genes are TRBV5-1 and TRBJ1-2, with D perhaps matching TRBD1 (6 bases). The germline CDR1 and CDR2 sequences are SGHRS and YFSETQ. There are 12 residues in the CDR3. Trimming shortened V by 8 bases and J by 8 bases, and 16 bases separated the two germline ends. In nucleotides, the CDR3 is TGCGCCAGGGAGTACAGGGCTAACGGCTACACCTTC. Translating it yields CAREYRANGYTF. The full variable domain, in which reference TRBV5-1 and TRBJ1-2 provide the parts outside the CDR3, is KAGVTQTPRYLIKTRGQQVTLSCSPISGHRSVSWYQQTPGQGLQFLFEYFSETQRNKGNFPGRFSGRQFSNSRSEMNVSTLELGDSALYLCAREYRANGYTFGSGTRLTVV.

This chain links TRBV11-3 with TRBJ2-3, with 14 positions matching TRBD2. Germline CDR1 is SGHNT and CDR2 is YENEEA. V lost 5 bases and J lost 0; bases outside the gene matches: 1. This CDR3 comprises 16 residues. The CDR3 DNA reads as TGTGCCAGCAGCCGGACTAGCGGGGGGAGCACAGATACGCAGTATTTT. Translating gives CASSRTSGGSTDTQYF.

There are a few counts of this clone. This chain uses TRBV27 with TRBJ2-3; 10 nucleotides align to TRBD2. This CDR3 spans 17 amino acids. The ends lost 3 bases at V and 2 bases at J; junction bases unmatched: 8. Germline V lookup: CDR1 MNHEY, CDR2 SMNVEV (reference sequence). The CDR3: CASSFLGSGGPTDTQYF. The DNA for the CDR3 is TGTGCCAGCAGTTTTCTCGGTAGCGGGGGGCCCACAGATACGCAGTATTTT.

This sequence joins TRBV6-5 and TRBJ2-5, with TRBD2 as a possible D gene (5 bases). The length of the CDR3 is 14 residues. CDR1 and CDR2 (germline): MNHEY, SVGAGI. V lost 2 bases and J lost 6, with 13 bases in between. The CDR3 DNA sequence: TGTGCCAGCAGTTACAATGAGGGTCCGAAGACCCAGTACTTC. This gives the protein CASSYNEGPKTQYF.

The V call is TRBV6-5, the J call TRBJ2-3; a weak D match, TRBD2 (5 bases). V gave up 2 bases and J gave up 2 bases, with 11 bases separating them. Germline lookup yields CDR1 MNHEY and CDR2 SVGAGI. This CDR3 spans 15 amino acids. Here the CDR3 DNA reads TGTGCCAGCAGTTACCAGCTAGGACTCACAGATACGCAGTATTTT. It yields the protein CASSYQLGLTDTQYF.

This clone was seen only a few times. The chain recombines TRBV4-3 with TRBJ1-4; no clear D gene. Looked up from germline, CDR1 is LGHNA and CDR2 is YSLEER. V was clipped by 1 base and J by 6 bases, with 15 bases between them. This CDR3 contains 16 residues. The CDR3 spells CASSQAYGNWDEKLFF. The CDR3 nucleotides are TGCGCCAGCAGCCAAGCTTACGGGAATTGGGATGAAAAACTGTTTTTT.

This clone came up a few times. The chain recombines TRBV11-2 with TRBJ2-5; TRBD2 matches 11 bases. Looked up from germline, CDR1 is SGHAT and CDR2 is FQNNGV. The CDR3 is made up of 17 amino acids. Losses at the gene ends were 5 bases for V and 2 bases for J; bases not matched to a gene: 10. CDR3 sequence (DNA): TGTGCCAGCAGCAAACCTATCGGGACTAGCGGTCAAGAGACCCAGTACTTC. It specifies CASSKPIGTSGQETQYF.

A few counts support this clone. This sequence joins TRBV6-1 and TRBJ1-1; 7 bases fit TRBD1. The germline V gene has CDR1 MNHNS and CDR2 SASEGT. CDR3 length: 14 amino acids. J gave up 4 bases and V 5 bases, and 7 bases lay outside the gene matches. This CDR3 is CASSPRQGTTEAFF. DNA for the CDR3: TGTGCCAGCAGTCCCCGACAGGGCACCACTGAAGCTTTCTTT.

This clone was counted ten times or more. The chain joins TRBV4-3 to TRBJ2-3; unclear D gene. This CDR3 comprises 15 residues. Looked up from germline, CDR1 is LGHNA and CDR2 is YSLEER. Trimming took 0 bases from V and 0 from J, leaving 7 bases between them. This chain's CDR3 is CASSQDQVSTDTQYF. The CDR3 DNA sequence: TGCGCCAGCAGCCAAGATCAGGTCAGCACAGATACGCAGTATTTT.